The 4 T cell receptor beta chains below were found in one sample sequenced in a study of blood T cell repertoires in COVID-19. Repertoires were generated with immunoSEQ multiplex PCR, while TCRdb's copy carries only in-frame clones and drops some. The table has about 260,000 clones, approximately 86% seen once. Material for sequencing was peripheral blood. Source of these receptors: a middle-aged man who had recovered from COVID-19.

The rearrangement links TRBV18 to TRBJ2-5; TRBD2 agrees at 14 bases. The CDR3 covers 19 residues. The V gene end was trimmed by 2 bases and the J gene end by 1 base; junction bases not matched to a gene: 9. Germline V gene data show CDR1 as KGHSH and CDR2 as LQKENI. The CDR3 sequence: CASSPIGLAGGPGQETQYF. CDR3 DNA: TGTGCCAGCTCACCAATAGGACTAGCGGGGGGCCCCGGCCAAGAGACCCAGTACTTC.

V gene TRBV28 combines with J gene TRBJ1-1, with a possible D match to TRBD1 (5 bases). V was trimmed by 11 bases and J by 4 bases, leaving 14 bases between them. The V gene's germline CDR1 is MDHEN and CDR2 SYDVKM. This CDR3 contains 12 residues. The CDR3 is CAVQGLSTEAFF. The CDR3 nucleotides read TGTGCCGTGCAGGGTTTGTCCACTGAAGCTTTCTTT.

Written as DNA, the CDR3 is TGTGCCAGCACGAGGACAGGGGTCCGAGCTTTCTTT. This translates into CASTRTGVRAFF. This chain links TRBV2 with TRBJ1-1; 9 bases fit TRBD1. From germline, CDR1 is SNHLY and CDR2 FYNNEI. V trimming: 7 bases; J trimming: 10 bases; junction bases outside the gene matches: 7. The CDR3 is 12 residues long.

CDR3 nucleotide sequence: TGTGCCAGCACCTCTAGGGGGCGGGACACAGATACGCAGTATTTT. Translated: CASTSRGRDTDTQYF. V and J are TRBV9 and TRBJ2-3; tentative D call: TRBD1 (7 bases). The CDR3 is 15 residues long. Germline V gene sequence: CDR1 SGDLS, CDR2 YYNGEE. V shed 6 bases and J shed 2 bases, with 16 bases lying between them.